The 21 T cell receptor beta chains below were found in one sample sequenced in a study of T cell responses to AZD1222 COVID-19 vaccine. The repertoire was sequenced with immunoSEQ multiplex PCR; TCRdb's copy has only in-frame clones and lacks some. The table includes 170,000 or so clones, about 92% detected once. The sequencing here drew on peripheral blood, taken on day 0 of AZD1222 vaccination. These receptor sequences come from an adult in good health.

V gene TRBV30 combines with J gene TRBJ2-5; a weak D match, TRBD2 (7 bases). The CDR3 consists of 14 residues. Germline CDR1 is GTSNPN and CDR2 is SVGIG (reference sequence). Trimming pared 7 bases from V and 3 bases from J, leaving 18 bases between. DNA of the CDR3: TGTGCCTACCAGACAGGAAGCGGGGAAGAGACCCAGTACTTC. Protein product: CAYQTGSGEETQYF.

This clone was found once. The chain recombines TRBV4-2 with TRBJ2-3; 12 nucleotides match TRBD2. The CDR3 spans 15 residues. Per germline, CDR1 LGHNA and CDR2 YNFKEQ. V lost 4 bases, J lost 6 bases, and 5 bases stayed unmatched. CDR3 protein: CASSPGLAGRDTQYF. Here the CDR3 DNA reads TGTGCCAGCAGCCCCGGACTAGCGGGGAGGGATACGCAGTATTTT.

This sequence joins TRBV3-1 (or the pseudogene TRBV3-2) and TRBJ2-3; D is perhaps TRBD1 (6 bases). Deletions cut 2 bases from V and 4 bases from J, with 7 bases between. This CDR3 is built from 13 residues. Germline CDR1 is LGHDT and CDR2 is YNNKEL (reference sequence). The CDR3 DNA reads TGTGCCAGCAGCCAACAGGGGCCAGATACGCAGTATTTT. Translating gives CASSQQGPDTQYF.

V and J are TRBV10-3 and TRBJ1-5, with TRBD1 as a possible D gene (6 bases). CDR1 ENHRY and CDR2 SYGVKD come from the germline V gene. CDR3 length: 13 amino acids. Trimming took off 6 bases at V and 4 bases at J, with 10 bases between the two ends. CDR3 DNA sequence: TGTGCCATCAGCGCGCAGGGGAATCAGCCCCAGCATTTT. Its translation: CAISAQGNQPQHF.

J is TRBJ1-5 and V is TRBV7-9, with D unclear. The CDR3 is 17 residues long. Trimming took off 1 base at V and 1 base at J, with 14 bases between the two ends. CDR1 and CDR2 from the germline V gene are SEHNR and FQNEAQ (reference sequence). The DNA for the CDR3 is TGTGCCAGCAGCTTAGAAGGGAATATGGGGAGCAATCAGCCCCAGCATTTT. This gives the protein CASSLEGNMGSNQPQHF. Variable domain in full (rest from reference TRBV7-9 and TRBJ1-5): DTGVSQNPRHKITKRGQNVTFRCDPISEHNRLYWYRQTLGQGPEFLTYFQNEAQLEKSRLLSDRFSAERPKGSFSTLEIQRTEQGDSAMYLCASSLEGNMGSNQPQHFGDGTRLSIL.

The gene calls are TRBV11-3 and TRBJ1-2, with 9 bases identical to TRBD1. Germline V CDR1 and CDR2: SGHNT, YENEEA. The CDR3 is made up of 14 amino acids. With V trimmed by 4 bases and J by 8 bases, 8 bases remained unmatched. DNA of the CDR3: TGTGCCAGCAGCTCACAACAGGGGGCTGGAGGCTACACCTTC. This codes for CASSSQQGAGGYTF.

The chain combines TRBV28 with TRBJ2-7; the match to TRBD1 covers 12 bases. There are 15 residues in the CDR3. J lost 7 bases, V lost 6 bases, and 10 bases had no gene match. Germline CDR1 is MDHEN and CDR2 is SYDVKM. The chain's CDR3 is CASSQPGQGALEQYF. The CDR3 nucleotides are TGTGCCAGCAGCCAGCCGGGACAGGGGGCACTTGAGCAGTACTTC. Full variable domain (missing parts from reference TRBV28 and TRBJ2-7): DVKVTQSSRYLVKRTGEKVFLECVQDMDHENMFWYRQDPGLGLRLIYFSYDVKMKEKGDIPEGYSVSREKKERFSLILESASTNQTSMYLCASSQPGQGALEQYFGPGTRLTVT.

This chain joins TRBV4-1 and TRBJ1-3, with 7 bases aligning to TRBD1. The germline V gene encodes CDR1 MGHRA and CDR2 YSYEKL. The CDR3 contains 15 residues. Trimming cost V 4 bases and J 3 bases; bases outside gene matches: 6. The CDR3 DNA sequence: TGCGCCAGCAGCCGCACAGGGGTGAATGGAAACACCATATATTTT. Protein sequence: CASSRTGVNGNTIYF.

This chain joins TRBV2 and TRBJ1-2, with D tentatively TRBD1 (5 bases). The V end lost 8 bases, the J end lost 7 bases, and 14 bases lay between the germline ends. The V gene's germline CDR1 is SNHLY and CDR2 FYNNEI. The CDR3 runs 12 residues. The CDR3 region is CASGRDPTGYTF. In DNA, the CDR3 is TGTGCCAGCGGTAGGGACCCGACTGGCTACACCTTC.

The chain combines TRBV30 with TRBJ1-1; a possible D gene is TRBD1 (5 bases). The V end was cut by 3 bases, the J end by 5 bases, with 10 bases between. The CDR3 is 12 amino acids. The germline CDR1 and CDR2 sequences are GTSNPN and SVGIG (reference sequence). CDR3 DNA: TGTGCCTGGAGCAAATCAGGGACTGAAGCTTTCTTT. Residues: CAWSKSGTEAFF.

This clone was seen just once. The V and J genes are TRBV6-5 and TRBJ2-7; TRBD1 is a possible D gene (6 bases). Trimming left V 7 bases short and J 7 bases short, with 20 bases between. The CDR3 covers 14 residues. Germline CDR1 is MNHEY and CDR2 is SVGAGI. The CDR3, as DNA: TGTGCCAGCACCCGACAGGAGCACCTACGAGAGCAGTACTTC. Translation gives CASTRQEHLREQYF.

This clone was seen a few times. The chain combines TRBV6-1 with TRBJ2-1, with 9 bases identical to TRBD2. The CDR3 consists of 17 residues. Losses at the gene ends were 3 bases for V and 0 bases for J; bases not matched to a gene: 6. Looked up from germline, CDR1 is MNHNS and CDR2 is SASEGT. The CDR3 sequence: CASSDPRGGDSYNEQFF. The DNA of the CDR3 is TGTGCCAGCAGTGATCCCCGCGGGGGGGACTCCTACAATGAGCAGTTCTTC.

V gene TRBV14 combines with J gene TRBJ1-1; unclear D gene. V gave up 1 base and J gave up 6 bases, with 9 bases separating them. The germline gives CDR1 SGHDN, CDR2 FVKESK. This CDR3 has 13 residues. The DNA for the CDR3 is TGTGCCAGCAGCCAAGCGGTCGGGGCTGAAGCTTTCTTT. This sequence encodes CASSQAVGAEAFF.

V is TRBV11-2 and J is TRBJ1-2; D remains ambiguous. CDR3 length: 12 amino acids. V was cut by 5 bases and J by 13 bases, with 17 bases left in between. CDR1 SGHAT and CDR2 FQNNGV come from the germline V gene. This CDR3 reads CASSRTSSSCTF. The CDR3 DNA is TGTGCCAGCAGCCGTACCAGCAGTTCATGCACCTTC.

The V call is TRBV10-3, the J call TRBJ2-2; TRBD2 is a possible D gene (5 bases). Germline CDR1 ENHRY, CDR2 SYGVKD. V was cut by 3 bases and J by 0 bases, with 8 bases left in between. The CDR3 runs to 15 residues. The CDR3: CAISDGAANTGELFF. The CDR3 nucleotides read TGTGCCATCAGTGATGGAGCGGCGAACACCGGGGAGCTGTTTTTT.

CDR3 in DNA: TGTGCCAGCAGCTTAAGACAGGGTGGGTACAATGAGCAGTTCTTC. It translates to CASSLRQGGYNEQFF. The genes are TRBV7-3 and TRBJ2-1; 7 bases fit TRBD1. Germline CDR1 and CDR2: SGHTA and FQGTGA. This CDR3 spans 15 amino acids. Trimming removed 1 base from V and 4 bases from J; junction bases left unmatched: 4.

The V gene is TRBV19, the J gene TRBJ2-2, with D possibly TRBD2 on 5 matching bases. Trimming removed 5 bases from V and 5 bases from J, with 12 bases in between. The CDR3 totals 14 residues. Germline V CDR1 and CDR2: LNHDA, SQIVND (reference sequence). In DNA, the CDR3 is TGTGCCAGTAGTCCTAATGGAGGTACCGGGGAGCTGTTTTTT. Amino acid sequence: CASSPNGGTGELFF.

This chain uses TRBV30 with TRBJ2-7; D is ambiguous. V dropped 0 bases and J dropped 5 bases, with 11 bases sitting between them. CDR1 is GTSNPN, CDR2 SVGIG, per germline (reference sequence). CDR3 length: 13 amino acids. The CDR3 loop is CAWSVNGRNEQYF. The DNA for the CDR3 is TGTGCCTGGAGTGTAAACGGGCGGAACGAGCAGTACTTC.

The chain employs TRBV6-5 and TRBJ1-3; D is uncertain. This CDR3 has 11 amino acids. Trimming removed 7 bases at V and 3 bases at J, with 4 bases between. Germline V gives CDR1 MNHEY, CDR2 SVGAGI. DNA for the CDR3: TGTGCCAGCACGGGTGGAAACACCATATATTTT. Residues: CASTGGNTIYF.

This sequence joins TRBV2 and TRBJ2-7; D remains unclear. The CDR3 is 12 amino acids. V lost 3 bases and J lost 4, with 7 bases in between. Germline values: CDR1 SNHLY, CDR2 FYNNEI. DNA for the CDR3: TGTGCCAGCAGTGATGATCGGTACGAGCAGTACTTC. Encoded protein: CASSDDRYEQYF.

The rearrangement joins TRBV6-5 to TRBJ1-3, with a possible D match to TRBD1 (6 bases). This CDR3 is built from 14 residues. Germline V gene sequence: CDR1 MNHEY, CDR2 SVGAGI. The V gene lost 10 bases and the J gene lost 2 bases, with 15 bases spanning the gap. The CDR3 is CATASTGAGNTIYF. Here the CDR3 DNA reads TGTGCCACCGCCTCGACAGGTGCTGGAAACACCATATATTTT.